This is a list of T cell receptor beta chains from one sample in a study of cytomegalovirus exposure and HLA in healthy donors. Assay used: immunoSEQ multiplex PCR; TCRdb lists only in-frame clones, some missing. The sample shows 150,000 to 200,000 clones, roughly 85% of them seen only once. Specimen: PBMCs. The receptors were sampled from a woman aged 25 to 39 in good health and CMV-seropositive. The CDR3 runs from the conserved cysteine through the conserved F or W. D genes are given only for firm matches. Part of the rows lack a size; the others show once, few, many or a class for expanded clones.

clone size,D gene,V gene,CDR3 length,J gene,CDR3 DNA,CDR3 protein
-,-,TRBV5-8,13,TRBJ2-1,TGTGCCAGCAGCTTGTGGCGGGGCAATGAGCAGTTCTTC,CASSLWRGNEQFF
-,TRBD2,TRBV27,16,TRBJ2-2,TGTGCCAGCAGCCCTTGGGCTAGCGGAGACACCGGGGAGCTGTTTTTT,CASSPWASGDTGELFF
-,TRBD2,TRBV7-9,14,TRBJ2-1,TGTGCCAGCAGCTTAGTACTAGCGAACAATGAGCAGTTCTTC,CASSLVLANNEQFF
-,-,TRBV7-2,14,TRBJ2-5,TGTGCCAGCAGCTTAGGGCTAGGGGTGGAGACCCAGTACTTC,CASSLGLGVETQYF
-,TRBD1,TRBV6-6,14,TRBJ2-7,TGTGCCACCGATCGGGGACAGGGGGTCTACGAGCAGTACTTC,CATDRGQGVYEQYF
-,TRBD2,TRBV11-2,15,TRBJ2-1,TGTGCCAGCAGCTCCGGACTAGCGCCTTACAATGAGCAGTTCTTC,CASSSGLAPYNEQFF
-,TRBD1,TRBV15,15,TRBJ1-1,TGTGCCACCAGCAGACCCTCTACAGGGGCCACTGAAGCTTTCTTT,CATSRPSTGATEAFF
-,TRBD2,TRBV30,15,TRBJ2-1,TGTGCCTGGAGTGAGGGGACTAGCGGGAGGGATGAGCAGTTCTTC,CAWSEGTSGRDEQFF
-,TRBD2,TRBV13,17,TRBJ2-1,TGTGCCAGCAGCCGTACCGCTAGCGGAAGCTCCTACAATGAGCAGTTCTTC,CASSRTASGSSYNEQFF
-,-,TRBV9,14,TRBJ2-1,TGTGCCAGCAGCCGGGGGTGGGATCGGGATGAGCAGTTCTTC,CASSRGWDRDEQFF
-,-,TRBV9,15,TRBJ2-7,TGTGCCAGCAGCGAGTGGGACAAACCCCCCTACGAGCAGTACTTC,CASSEWDKPPYEQYF
few,TRBD1,TRBV6-1,17,TRBJ2-4,TGTGCCAGCAGTGAAGTGGCCCTGCGACAGGGGGAAAACATTCAGTACTTC,CASSEVALRQGENIQYF
-,-,TRBV5-5,14,TRBJ1-4,TGTGCCAGCAGCTTAGGGGCCTCTAATGAAAAACTGTTTTTT,CASSLGASNEKLFF
-,-,TRBV4-2,17,TRBJ2-1,TGTGCCAGCAGCCAAGGTCCGGAGGGGCTGGCCTACAATGAGCAGTTCTTC,CASSQGPEGLAYNEQFF
-,-,TRBV27,15,TRBJ2-7,TGTGCCAGCAGGTCAAGGTTAGGGGGCTCCTACGAGCAGTACTTC,CASRSRLGGSYEQYF
-,TRBD2,TRBV5-1,14,TRBJ2-7,TGCGCCAGCAGCAACGGACTAGCGGGAGTACGGCAGTACTTC,CASSNGLAGVRQYF
-,-,TRBV7-2,14,TRBJ2-7,TGTGCCAGCAGCTATATTCGGACAACCTACGAGCAGTACTTC,CASSYIRTTYEQYF
few,TRBD1,TRBV5-1,16,TRBJ2-1,TGCGCCAGCAGCTTGCTCGGACAGGGTATCCACAATGAGCAGTTCTTC,CASSLLGQGIHNEQFF
-,-,TRBV28,14,TRBJ2-4,TGTGCCAGCAGTTTATCCCCCAGAAAAAACATTCAGTACTTC,CASSLSPRKNIQYF
-,-,TRBV9,15,TRBJ2-2,TGTGCCAGCAGCGTAGCTAGCCCGAACACCGGGGAGCTGTTTTTT,CASSVASPNTGELFF
-,TRBD2,TRBV10-3,14,TRBJ2-7,TGTGCCATCCGGGCTAGCGGGAGCCTCTACGAGCAGTACTTC,CAIRASGSLYEQYF
-,-,TRBV4-2,15,TRBJ1-5,TGTGCCAGCAGCCAAGATGACGGGGGAGATCAGCCCCAGCATTTT,CASSQDDGGDQPQHF
once,-,TRBV4-1,15,TRBJ1-1,TGCGCCAGCAGCCAAGAAGAGGGTTGGAGCACTGAAGCTTTCTTT,CASSQEEGWSTEAFF
-,-,TRBV2,13,TRBJ2-7,TGTGCCAGCACTCCCCAATGGGCGAACGAGCAGTACTTC,CASTPQWANEQYF
-,TRBD2,TRBV29-1,13,TRBJ2-3,TGCAGCGTTGGCGTAGCGGGAAGGGATACGCAGTATTTT,CSVGVAGRDTQYF
-,-,TRBV18,13,TRBJ2-7,TGTGCCAGCTCACCTGGCGGCACCTACGAGCAGTACTTC,CASSPGGTYEQYF
-,-,TRBV4-1,14,TRBJ1-4,TGCGCCAGCAGTGAGATGCCAGGGCAGGAAAAACTGTTTTTT,CASSEMPGQEKLFF
once,-,TRBV15,19,TRBJ1-3,TGTGCCACCAGCAGAGATCTTCCCCCGGAAACAGGGAGAGCAAACACCATATATTTT,CATSRDLPPETGRANTIYF
-,-,TRBV27,13,TRBJ2-2,TGTGCCAGCAGTTTATCGGCGGGCGGGGAGCTGTTTTTT,CASSLSAGGELFF
once,-,TRBV12-5,12,TRBJ1-2,TGTGCTAGTGCTAACTCTAACTATGGCTACACCTTC,CASANSNYGYTF
-,-,TRBV6-1,16,TRBJ2-7,TGTGCCAGCAGTGAATGGGTCGAACCCCGAGGCTACGAGCAGTACTTC,CASSEWVEPRGYEQYF